This T cell receptor beta chain was recorded in a study of synovial regulatory T cells in juvenile arthritis. Germline lookup yields CDR1 SGHNT and CDR2 YENEEA. The CDR3 spans 13 residues. No DNA was logged. Matched peripheral blood accompanied the synovial fluid taken from each patient with active arthritis. Clones were sequenced by immunoSEQ multiplex PCR, and TCRdb holds only the in-frame ones, with some missing. Its table records around 810 clones. The receptor comes from a donor between 2 and 29 years old with juvenile idiopathic arthritis. Sequenced material: Treg cells from the synovium. V is TRBV11-3 and J is TRBJ2-5; TCRdb's assignment of TRBD2 cannot be checked, as there is no DNA. The CDR3 loop is CASSFAGAKTQYF. The complete variable domain, with remaining parts taken from reference TRBV11-3 and TRBJ2-5, reads EAGVVQSPRYKIIEKKQPVAFWCNPISGHNTLYWYLQNLGQGPELLIRYENEEAVDDSQLPKDRFSAERLKGVDSTLKIQPAELGDSAVYLCASSFAGAKTQYFGPGTRLLVL.